The clone carrying this TCR beta chain was seen only a few times. Its antigen remains unidentified. There were likely unrecorded immune exposures, though donors were nominally healthy when sampled. This entry belongs to a study of cytomegalovirus exposure and HLA in healthy donors. General study findings and limits: Reportedly, HLA-A and HLA-B alleles of most subjects were accurately predicted from TCR beta. Later analysis suggested links between common viral pathogens and several top significant clusters. By a later analysis, the bulk of CMV-associated TCR beta chains appeared HLA-restricted.

A multiplex PCR was run with 60 Vbeta primers and 13 Jbeta primers. Sequenced by immunoSEQ multiplex PCR; TCRdb stores in-frame clones only, minus some. The sample has over 150,000 clones; 77% are singletons. Losses at the gene ends were 6 bases for V and 5 bases for J; bases not matched to a gene: 8. The CDR3 consists of 15 residues. Germline assignment: CDR1 MNHEY and CDR2 SVGAGI. Sample: PBMCs. The clonotype comes from a woman aged 25 to 45 in good health and CMV-seropositive. This chain uses TRBV6-5 with TRBJ1-4; TRBD1 agrees at 8 bases. Written as DNA, the CDR3 is TGTGCCAGCAGCCGTGACAGGGGACGGAATGAAAAACTGTTTTTT. This translates into CASSRDRGRNEKLFF.